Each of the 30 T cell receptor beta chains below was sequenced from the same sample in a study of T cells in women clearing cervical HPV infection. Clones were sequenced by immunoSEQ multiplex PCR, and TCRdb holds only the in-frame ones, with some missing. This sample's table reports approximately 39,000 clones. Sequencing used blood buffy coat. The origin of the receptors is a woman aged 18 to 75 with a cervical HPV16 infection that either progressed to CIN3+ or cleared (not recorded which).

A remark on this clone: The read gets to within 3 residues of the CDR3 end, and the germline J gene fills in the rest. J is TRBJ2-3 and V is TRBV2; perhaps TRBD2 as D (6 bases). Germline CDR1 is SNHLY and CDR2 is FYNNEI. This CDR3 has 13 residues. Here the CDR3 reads CASSEGAGGAQYF. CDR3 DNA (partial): TGTGCCAGCAGTGAAGGCGCCGGCGGGGCG.

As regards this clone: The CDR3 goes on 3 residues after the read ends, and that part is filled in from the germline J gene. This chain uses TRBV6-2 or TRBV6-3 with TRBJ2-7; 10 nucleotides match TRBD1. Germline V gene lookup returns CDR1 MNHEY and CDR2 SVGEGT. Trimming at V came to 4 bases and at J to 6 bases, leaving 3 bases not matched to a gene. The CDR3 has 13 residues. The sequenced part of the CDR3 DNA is TGTGCCAGCAGTTTGACAGGGGGCCGCGAG. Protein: CASSLTGGRE. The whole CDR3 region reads CASSLTGGREQYF.

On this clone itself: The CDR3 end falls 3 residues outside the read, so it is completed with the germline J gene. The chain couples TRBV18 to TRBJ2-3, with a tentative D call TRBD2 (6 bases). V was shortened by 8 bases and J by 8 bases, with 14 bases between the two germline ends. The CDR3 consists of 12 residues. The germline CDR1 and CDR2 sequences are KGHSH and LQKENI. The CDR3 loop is CASTKEGLTQYF. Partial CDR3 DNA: TGTGCCAGCACAAAGGAGGGACTTACG.

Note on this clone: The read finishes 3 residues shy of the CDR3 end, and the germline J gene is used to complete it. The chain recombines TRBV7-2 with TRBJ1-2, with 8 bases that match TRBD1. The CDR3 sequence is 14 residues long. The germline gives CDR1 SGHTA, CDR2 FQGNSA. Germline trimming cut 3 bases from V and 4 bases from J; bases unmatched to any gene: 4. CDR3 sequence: CASSLDRDLYGYTF. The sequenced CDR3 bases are TGTGCCAGCAGCTTGGACAGGGACCTCTATGGC.

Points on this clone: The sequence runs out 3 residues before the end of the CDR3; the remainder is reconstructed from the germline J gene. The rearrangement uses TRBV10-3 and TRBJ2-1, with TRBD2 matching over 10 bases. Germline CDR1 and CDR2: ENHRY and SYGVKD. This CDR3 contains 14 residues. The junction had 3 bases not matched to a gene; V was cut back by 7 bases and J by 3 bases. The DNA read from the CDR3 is TGTGCCATCACTGTAGCGGGGGGCTACAATGAG. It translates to CAITVAGGYNE. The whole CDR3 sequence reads CAITVAGGYNEQFF.

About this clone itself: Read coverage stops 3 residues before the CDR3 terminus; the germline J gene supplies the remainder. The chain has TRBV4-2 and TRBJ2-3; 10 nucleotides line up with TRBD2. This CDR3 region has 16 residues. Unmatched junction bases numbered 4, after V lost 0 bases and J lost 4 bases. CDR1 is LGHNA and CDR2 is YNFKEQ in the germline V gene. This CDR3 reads CASSQEGAGGSDTQYF. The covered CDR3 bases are TGTGCCAGCAGCCAAGAAGGAGCGGGGGGGTCAGATACG.

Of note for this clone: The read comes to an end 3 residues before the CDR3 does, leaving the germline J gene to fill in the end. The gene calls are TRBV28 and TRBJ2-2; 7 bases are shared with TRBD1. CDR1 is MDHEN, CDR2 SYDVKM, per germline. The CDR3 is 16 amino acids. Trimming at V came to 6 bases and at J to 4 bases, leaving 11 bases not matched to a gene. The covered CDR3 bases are TGTGCCAGCAGGTTACGACAGGGTTCGGGCACCGGGGAG. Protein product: CASRLRQGSGTGE. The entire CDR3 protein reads CASRLRQGSGTGELFF.

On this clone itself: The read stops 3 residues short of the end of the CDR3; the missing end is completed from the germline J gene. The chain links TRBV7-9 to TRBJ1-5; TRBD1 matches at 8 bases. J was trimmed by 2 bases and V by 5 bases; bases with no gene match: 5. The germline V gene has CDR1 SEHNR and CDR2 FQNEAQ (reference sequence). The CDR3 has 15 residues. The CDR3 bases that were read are TGTGCCAGCAGCATGGACAGGGAGGGCAATCAGCCC. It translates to CASSMDREGNQP. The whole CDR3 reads CASSMDREGNQPQHF. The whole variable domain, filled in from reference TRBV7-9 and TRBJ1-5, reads DTGVSQNPRHKITKRGQNVTFRCDPISEHNRLYWYRQTLGQGPEFLTYFQNEAQLEKSRLLSDRFSAERPKGSFSTLEIQRTEQGDSAMYLCASSMDREGNQPQHFGDGTRLSIL.

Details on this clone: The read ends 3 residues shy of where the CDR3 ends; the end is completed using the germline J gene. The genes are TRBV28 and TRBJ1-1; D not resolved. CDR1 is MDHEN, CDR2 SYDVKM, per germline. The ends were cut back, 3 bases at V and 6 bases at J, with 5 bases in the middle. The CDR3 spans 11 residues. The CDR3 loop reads CASSLAPEAFF. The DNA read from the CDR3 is TGTGCCAGCAGTTTGGCACCTGAA.

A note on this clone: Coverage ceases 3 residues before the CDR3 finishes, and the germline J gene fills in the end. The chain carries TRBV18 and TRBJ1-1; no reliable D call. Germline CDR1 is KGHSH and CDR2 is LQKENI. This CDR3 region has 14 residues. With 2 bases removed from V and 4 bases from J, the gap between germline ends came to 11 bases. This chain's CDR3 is CASSPVFGSTEAFF. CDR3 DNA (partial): TGTGCCAGCTCACCAGTGTTCGGTAGCACTGAA.

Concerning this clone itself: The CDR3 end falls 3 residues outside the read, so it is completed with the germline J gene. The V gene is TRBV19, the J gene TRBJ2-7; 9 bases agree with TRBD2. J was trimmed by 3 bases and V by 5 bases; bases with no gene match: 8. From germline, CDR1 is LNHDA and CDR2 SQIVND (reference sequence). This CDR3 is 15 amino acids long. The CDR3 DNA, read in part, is TGTGCCAGTAGTCAATCTAGCGGGGATCACTACGAG. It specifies CASSQSSGDHYE. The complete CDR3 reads CASSQSSGDHYEQYF.

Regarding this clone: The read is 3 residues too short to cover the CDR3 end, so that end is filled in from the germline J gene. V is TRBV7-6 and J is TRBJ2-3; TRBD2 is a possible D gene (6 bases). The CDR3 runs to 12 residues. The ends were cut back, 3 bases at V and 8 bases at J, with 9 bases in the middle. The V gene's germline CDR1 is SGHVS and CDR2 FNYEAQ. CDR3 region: CASSFSEGTQYF. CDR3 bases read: TGTGCCAGCAGCTTTTCGGAGGGTACG. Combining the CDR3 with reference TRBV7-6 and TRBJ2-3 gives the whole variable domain GAGVSQSPRYKVTKRGQDVALRCDPISGHVSLYWYRQALGQGPEFLTYFNYEAQQDKSGLPNDRFSAERPEGSISTLTIQRTEQRDSAMYRCASSFSEGTQYFGPGTRLTVL.

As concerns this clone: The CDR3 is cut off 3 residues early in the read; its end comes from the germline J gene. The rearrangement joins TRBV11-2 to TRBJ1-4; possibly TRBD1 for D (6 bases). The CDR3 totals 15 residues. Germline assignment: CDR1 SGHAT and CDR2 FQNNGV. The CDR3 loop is CASSLSRTENSPLFF. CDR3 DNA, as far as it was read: TGTGCCAGCAGCTTATCCAGGACAGAAAATTCACCA.

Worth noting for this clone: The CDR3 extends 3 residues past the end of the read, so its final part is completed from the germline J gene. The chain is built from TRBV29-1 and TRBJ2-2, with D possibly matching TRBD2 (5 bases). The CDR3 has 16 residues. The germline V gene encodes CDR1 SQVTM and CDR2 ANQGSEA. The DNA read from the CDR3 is TGCAGCGTTGAACTCGGTGAAGTCGGACGGGGAGAAAAG. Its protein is CSVELGEVGRGEK. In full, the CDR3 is CSVELGEVGRGEKLFF.

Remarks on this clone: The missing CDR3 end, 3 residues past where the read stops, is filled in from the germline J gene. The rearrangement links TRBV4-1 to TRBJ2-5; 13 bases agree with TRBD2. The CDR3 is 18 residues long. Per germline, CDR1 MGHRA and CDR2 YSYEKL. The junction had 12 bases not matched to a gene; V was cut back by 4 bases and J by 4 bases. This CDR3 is CASSLGYGGLAGRETQYF. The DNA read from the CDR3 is TGCGCCAGCAGCCTTGGGTATGGGGGACTAGCGGGGCGAGAGACC.

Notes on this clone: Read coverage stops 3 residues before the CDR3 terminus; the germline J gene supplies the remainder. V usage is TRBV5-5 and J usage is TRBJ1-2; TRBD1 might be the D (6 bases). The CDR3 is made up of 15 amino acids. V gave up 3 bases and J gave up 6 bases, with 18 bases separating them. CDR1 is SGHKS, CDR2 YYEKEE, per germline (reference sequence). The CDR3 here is CASSSGDTAGDGYTF. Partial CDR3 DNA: TGTGCCAGCAGCTCAGGGGACACGGCAGGGGATGGC.

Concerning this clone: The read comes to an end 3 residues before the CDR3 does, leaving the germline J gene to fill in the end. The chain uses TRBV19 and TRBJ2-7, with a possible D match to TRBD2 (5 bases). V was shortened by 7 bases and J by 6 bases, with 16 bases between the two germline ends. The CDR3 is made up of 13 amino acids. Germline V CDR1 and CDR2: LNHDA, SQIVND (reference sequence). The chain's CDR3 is CASKDVGLSEQYF. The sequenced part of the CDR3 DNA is TGTGCCAGTAAGGATGTCGGACTCTCCGAG.

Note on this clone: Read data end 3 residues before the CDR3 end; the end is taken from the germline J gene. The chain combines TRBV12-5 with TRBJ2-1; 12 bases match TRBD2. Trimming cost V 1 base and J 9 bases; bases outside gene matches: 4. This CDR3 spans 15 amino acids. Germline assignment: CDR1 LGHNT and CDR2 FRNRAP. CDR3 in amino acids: CASGLASGGDSEQFF. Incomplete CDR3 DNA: TGTGCTAGTGGTTTGGCTAGCGGGGGGGACAGTGAG.

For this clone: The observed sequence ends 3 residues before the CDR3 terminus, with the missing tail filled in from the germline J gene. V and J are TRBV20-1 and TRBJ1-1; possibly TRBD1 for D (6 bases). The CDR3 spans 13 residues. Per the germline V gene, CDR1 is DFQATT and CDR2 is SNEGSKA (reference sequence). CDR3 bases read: TGCAGTGCTATTAGGACCTATGGGACAGAA. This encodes CSAIRTYGTE. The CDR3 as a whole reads CSAIRTYGTEAFF.

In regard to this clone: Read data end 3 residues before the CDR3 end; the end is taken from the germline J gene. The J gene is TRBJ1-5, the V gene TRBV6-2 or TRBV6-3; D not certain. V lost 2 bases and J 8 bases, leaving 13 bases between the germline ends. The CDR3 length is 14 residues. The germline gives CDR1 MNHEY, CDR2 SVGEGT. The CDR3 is CASSYMEGPEPQHF. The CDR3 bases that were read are TGTGCCAGCAGTTACATGGAGGGCCCGGAGCCC.

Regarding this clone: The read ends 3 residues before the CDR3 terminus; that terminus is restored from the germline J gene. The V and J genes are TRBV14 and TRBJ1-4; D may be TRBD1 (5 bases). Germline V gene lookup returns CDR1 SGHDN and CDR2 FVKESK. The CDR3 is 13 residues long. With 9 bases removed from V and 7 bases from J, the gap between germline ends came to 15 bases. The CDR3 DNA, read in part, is TGTGCCAGTAGGGGCCGGAGGGTTGAAAAA. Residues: CASRGRRVEK. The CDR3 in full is CASRGRRVEKLFF.

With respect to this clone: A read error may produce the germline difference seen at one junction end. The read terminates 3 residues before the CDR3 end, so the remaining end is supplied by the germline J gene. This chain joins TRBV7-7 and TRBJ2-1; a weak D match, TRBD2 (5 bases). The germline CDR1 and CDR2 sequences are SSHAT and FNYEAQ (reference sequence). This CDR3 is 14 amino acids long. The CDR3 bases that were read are TGTGCTAGCAGCTTAGTTGCGGGCGGGAATGAG. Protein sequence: CASSLVAGGNE. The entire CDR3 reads CASSLVAGGNEQFF.

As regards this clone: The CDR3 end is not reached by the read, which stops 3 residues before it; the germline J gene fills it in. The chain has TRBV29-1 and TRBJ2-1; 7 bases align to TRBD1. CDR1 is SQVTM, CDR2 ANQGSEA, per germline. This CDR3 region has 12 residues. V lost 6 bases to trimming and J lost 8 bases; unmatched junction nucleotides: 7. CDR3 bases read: TGCAGCGTAGGAACAGGGGTCCATGAG. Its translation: CSVGTGVHE. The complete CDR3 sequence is CSVGTGVHEQFF.

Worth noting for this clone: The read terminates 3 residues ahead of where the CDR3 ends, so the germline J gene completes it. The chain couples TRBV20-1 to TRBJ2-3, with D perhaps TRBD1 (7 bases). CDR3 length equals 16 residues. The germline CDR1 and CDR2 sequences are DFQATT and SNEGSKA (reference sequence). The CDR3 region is CSARPSGGSGQETQYF. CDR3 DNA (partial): TGCAGTGCTAGACCCTCAGGGGGTAGCGGTCAAGAGACG.

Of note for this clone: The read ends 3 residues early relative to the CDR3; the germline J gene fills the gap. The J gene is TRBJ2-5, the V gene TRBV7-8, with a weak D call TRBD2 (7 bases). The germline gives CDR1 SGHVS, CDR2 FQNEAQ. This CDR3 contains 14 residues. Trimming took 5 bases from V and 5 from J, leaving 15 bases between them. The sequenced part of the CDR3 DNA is TGTGCCAGCAGCGTACAGGGAGGGGAGGAGACC. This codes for CASSVQGGEET. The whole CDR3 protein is CASSVQGGEETQYF.

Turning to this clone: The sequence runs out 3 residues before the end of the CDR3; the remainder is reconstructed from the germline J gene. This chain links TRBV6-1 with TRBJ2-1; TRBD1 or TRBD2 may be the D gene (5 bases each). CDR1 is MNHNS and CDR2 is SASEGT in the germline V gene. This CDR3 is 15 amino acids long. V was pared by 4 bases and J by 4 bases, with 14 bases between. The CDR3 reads CASSALRGEYNEQFF. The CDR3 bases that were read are TGTGCCAGCAGTGCCTTAAGGGGAGAATACAATGAG.

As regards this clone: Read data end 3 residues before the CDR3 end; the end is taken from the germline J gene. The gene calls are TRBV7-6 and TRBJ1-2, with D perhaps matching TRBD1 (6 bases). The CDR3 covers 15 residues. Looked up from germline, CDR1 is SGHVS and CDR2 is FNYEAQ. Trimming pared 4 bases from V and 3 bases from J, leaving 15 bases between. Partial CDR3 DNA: TGTGCCAGCAGCTCGGGGGGGGCAGCCGACTATGGC. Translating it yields CASSSGGAADYG. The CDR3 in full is CASSSGGAADYGYTF.

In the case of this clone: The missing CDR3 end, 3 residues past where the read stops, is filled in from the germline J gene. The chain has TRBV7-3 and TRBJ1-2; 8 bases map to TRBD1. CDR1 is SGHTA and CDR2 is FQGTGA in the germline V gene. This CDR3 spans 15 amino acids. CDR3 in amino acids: CASSFAGQGAYDYTF. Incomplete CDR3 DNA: TGTGCCAGCAGCTTTGCCGGGCAGGGGGCCTACGAC. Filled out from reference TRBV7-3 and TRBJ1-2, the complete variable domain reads GAGVSQTPSNKVTEKGKYVELRCDPISGHTALYWYRQSLGQGPEFLIYFQGTGAADDSGLPNDRFFAVRPEGSVSTLKIQRTERGDSAVYLCASSFAGQGAYDYTFGSGTRLTVV.

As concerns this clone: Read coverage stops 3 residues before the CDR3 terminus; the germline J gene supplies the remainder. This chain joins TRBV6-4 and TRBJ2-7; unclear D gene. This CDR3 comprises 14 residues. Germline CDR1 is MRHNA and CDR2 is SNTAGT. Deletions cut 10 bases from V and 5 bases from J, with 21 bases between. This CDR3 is CATLQDKKAHEQYF. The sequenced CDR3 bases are TGTGCCACCCTTCAAGACAAGAAGGCCCACGAG.

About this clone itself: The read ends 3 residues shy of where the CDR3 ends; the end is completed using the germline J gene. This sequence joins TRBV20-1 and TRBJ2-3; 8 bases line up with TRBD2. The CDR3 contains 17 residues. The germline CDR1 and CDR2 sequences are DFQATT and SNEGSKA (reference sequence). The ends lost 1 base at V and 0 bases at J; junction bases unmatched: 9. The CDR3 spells CSARGLYSGASTDTQYF. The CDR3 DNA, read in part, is TGCAGTGCTAGAGGGCTGTATAGCGGGGCTAGCACAGATACG.